This entry features one T cell receptor beta chain sequence. This entry comes from a study of graft-versus-host responses after intestinal transplantation. Study-wide context: As for transplant type, recipients had multivisceral, liver-intestinal, or isolated intestinal grafts. Uniformly, recipients were administered anti-thymocyte globulin induction with subsequent tacrolimus and steroids for around 3 years.

V was clipped by 2 bases and J by 2 bases; unmatched bases: 6. This CDR3 contains 16 residues. CDR1 SNHLY and CDR2 FYNNEI come from the germline V gene. TCRdb's table, derived via immunoSEQ multiplex PCR, lists solely in-frame clones and lacks some. The table includes tens of thousands of clones, roughly 90% detected once. The TCR was taken from a human patient who received an intestinal transplant, so some T cells may come from the graft donor. V and J are TRBV2 and TRBJ2-3; 8 nucleotides agree with TRBD2. Sequences were derived from PBMCs, sampled 26 days after transplant. The CDR3 DNA reads TGTGCCAGCAGTGAACACCGGGGGGGCATCACAGATACGCAGTATTTT. This codes for CASSEHRGGITDTQYF.